This T cell receptor (beta chain) originates from a study of T-cell reconstitution after alpha-beta-depleted transplantation in children. Study results and limitations: Newly generated T cells supplied most T-cell counts and diversity one year post-transplant. Surviving recipient T cells and thymic progenitors produced the high day-60 TCRbeta diversity seen in some patients. Several hundred expanded graft clones reportedly supplied alpha-beta T cells about two months after transplant.

Points on this clonotype: The target antigen is unknown.

The germline gives CDR1 SGHTA, CDR2 FQGTGA. There are 15 residues in the CDR3. The germline V and J ends were trimmed by 7 bases and 2 bases, with 16 bases remaining between them. Construction of the TCRbeta library involved unique molecular identifiers. Using its own MiXCR run on the PCR reads, TCRdb lists one record per CDR3 protein. The repertoire has 700,000 to 850,000 distinct CDR3 sequences, around 17% of them found once; the top ten carry roughly 5%. The sample here was PBMCs, mostly from graft donor cells, taken 360 days after TCRalphabeta/CD19-depleted stem cell transplant. The source is a male patient between 5 and 17 years old who had a stem cell transplant for acute lymphoblastic leukemia, so the T cells may come from the graft donor. The gene calls are TRBV7-3 and TRBJ2-3, with D possibly being TRBD1 (6 bases). The CDR3 nucleotides are TGTGCCAGCACCCCCGGGACAACCAACACAGATACGCAGTATTTT. Translation gives CASTPGTTNTDTQYF.